This T cell receptor beta chain comes out of a study of neurological immune-mediated disorders. Study results and limitations: Phylogenetically, 18 of 34 multiple sclerosis patients' repertoires fell into one related-CDR3 cluster, a possible signature.

TCRdb re-called the 5' RACE reads with MiXCR, one entry per CDR3 protein. The top ten hold 7% of the sample, which has about 29,000 distinct CDR3 sequences, about 3.5% seen once. This clonotype was counted many times. The antigen remains undetermined. CDR1 is MNHNS and CDR2 is SASEGT in the germline V gene. The CDR3 loop spans 15 amino acids. The germline V and J ends were trimmed by 4 bases and 4 bases, with 14 bases remaining between them. Specimen: PBMCs. The clonotype was recovered from a woman aged 25 to 39 with multiple sclerosis. V gene TRBV6-1 combines with J gene TRBJ1-5; TRBD1 is a possible D gene (5 bases). The CDR3 spells CASSGGWGGNQPQHF. In DNA form, the CDR3 reads TGTGCCAGCAGTGGGGGCTGGGGGGGTAATCAGCCCCAGCATTTT.